This is a list of T cell receptor beta chains from one sample in a study of human T cells and chemical hapten exposure. From the RACE reads, TCRdb called clonotypes with MiXCR, one entry per CDR3 protein. The table has around 130,000 distinct CDR3 sequences, approximately 12% seen once. Sequenced material: whole blood, taken in connection with sensitization to the hapten diphenylcyclopropenone (DPC). The receptors here all came from a woman between 45 and 65 years old with alopecia areata. Some clones in this sample may be carry-over from other donors' samples. CDR3s include the opening cysteine and the closing phenylalanine or tryptophan. The D gene is left open where the match is weak. The size of a clone is reported for some rows only, either as once, few or many, or as a class for expanded clones.

many TRBJ2-1 TRBD2 TRBV29-1 TGCAGCGTTGAACTAGCGGGAGTGGGCAATGAGCAGTTCTTC CSVELAGVGNEQFF
few TRBJ2-2 NA TRBV12-3/TRBV12-4 TGTGCCAGCAGTTTATGGGTGAACACCGGGGAGCTGTTTTTT CASSLWVNTGELFF
NA TRBJ2-7 TRBD1 TRBV6-6 TGTGCCAGTCTGGGACAGGGAATAAGCGCCTACGAGCAGTACTTC CASLGQGISAYEQYF
NA TRBJ2-1 TRBD2 TRBV20-1 TGCAGTGCTAGATCCGGGGGCGGGAGGAAGGATGAGCAGTTCTTC CSARSGGGRKDEQFF
NA TRBJ1-5 NA TRBV13 TGTGCCAGCAGCTTATGGGGCAGTCCCCTCGATAGCAATCAGCCCCAGCATTTT CASSLWGSPLDSNQPQHF
NA TRBJ1-5 NA TRBV6-1 TGTGCCAGCAGTGAAAGGACAAGACCAAATAGCAATCAGCCCCAGCATTTT CASSERTRPNSNQPQHF
NA TRBJ2-5 NA TRBV7-2 TGTGCCAGCAGCCCGTCGGGGGCCGGGAAAGAGACCCAGTACTTC CASSPSGAGKETQYF
many TRBJ2-2 NA TRBV7-9 TGTGCCAGCAGCGTGTGGTCGAGGTTTGGGGAGCTGTTTTTT CASSVWSRFGELFF
NA TRBJ1-2 NA TRBV11-3 TGTGCCAGCAGCTTGCAGGGGAACTATGGCTACACCTTC CASSLQGNYGYTF
few TRBJ1-4 NA TRBV4-3 TGCGCCAGCAGCCAAGGTCTCGGGAGCGGGGACGAACTGTTTTTT CASSQGLGSGDELFF
NA TRBJ2-1 NA TRBV20-1 TGCAGTGCTAGGGGGGACCTCTCCTACAATGAGCAGTTCTTC CSARGDLSYNEQFF
many TRBJ2-7 TRBD1 TRBV18 TGTGCCAGCTCACGTGCGGGACAGGGCTACGAGCAGTACTTC CASSRAGQGYEQYF
few TRBJ2-7 TRBD2 TRBV11-2 TGTGCCAGCAGCTCCCCTACTAGCGGGACCTTCCTATACGAGCAGTACTTC CASSSPTSGTFLYEQYF
NA TRBJ2-1 NA TRBV7-2 TGTGCCAGCAGCTTAGGAGCTATCAATGAGCAGTTCTTC CASSLGAINEQFF
NA TRBJ2-1 TRBD2 TRBV10-3 TGTGCCATCAGTGTTGGGAGCGGGAGGGTAAACAATGAGCAGTTCTTC CAISVGSGRVNNEQFF
few TRBJ1-1 NA TRBV5-1 TGCGCCAGCAGCTTGGCCTCCGAAGCTTTCTTT CASSLASEAFF
few TRBJ2-7 NA TRBV10-3 TGTGCCATCAAGAGCCGGGACACCGAGCTGCCGTGGCAGTACTTC CAIKSRDTELPWQYF
few TRBJ1-1 NA TRBV24-1 TGTGCCACCAGTGATTCCGGGACCGCCGCCGCTTTCTTT CATSDSGTAAAFF
NA TRBJ2-1 NA TRBV7-3 TGTGCCAGCAGCTTAATGGGGACGGGTGAGCAGTTCTTC CASSLMGTGEQFF
many TRBJ1-2 NA TRBV7-2 TGTGCCAGCAGCTCTCGAACAGCTAACTATGGCTACACCTTC CASSSRTANYGYTF
NA TRBJ2-3 TRBD2 TRBV6-1 TGTGCCAGCAGTGCAGCGGGAGGGTCAGATACGCAGTATTTT CASSAAGGSDTQYF
NA TRBJ2-5 TRBD1 TRBV29-1 TGCAGCGTTGAGACAGGGGCCCTGGACTTC CSVETGALDF
NA TRBJ1-1 NA TRBV18 TGTGCCAGCTCACCGGGCTCCGCTCTGAACACTGAAGCTGTCTTT CASSPGSALNTEAVF
NA TRBJ2-6 NA TRBV6-5 TGTGCCAGCAAAGGGAGCACGTCTGGGGCCAACGTCCTGACTTTC CASKGSTSGANVLTF
few TRBJ2-5 NA TRBV4-2 TGTGCCAGCAGCCAAGCCGGGACCCAACAAGAGACCCAGTACTTC CASSQAGTQQETQYF
many TRBJ2-5 NA TRBV6-1 TGTGCCAGCAGTACCCAGGGCCAAGAGACCCAGTACTTC CASSTQGQETQYF
few TRBJ2-2 NA TRBV11-3 TGTGCCAGCAGCTTACAGAAGAGCACCGGGGAGCTGTTTTTT CASSLQKSTGELFF
NA TRBJ1-2 TRBD1 TRBV20-1 TGCAGTGCCCCTCGGACAGGGGAGGGGTATGGCTACACCTTC CSAPRTGEGYGYTF
many TRBJ2-1 TRBD2 TRBV5-4 TGTGCCAGCGGGGGCGGGACTAGCGAGAGTGAGCAGTTCTTC CASGGGTSESEQFF
NA TRBJ2-5 TRBD1 TRBV7-2 TGTGCCAGCAGCTTAGGGACAGGGACTCAAGAGACCCAGTACTTC CASSLGTGTQETQYF
NA TRBJ2-2 TRBD2 TRBV5-1 TGCGCCAGCAGCCCAGGGACTACGCGGGGCACCGGGGAGCTGTTTTTT CASSPGTTRGTGELFF
NA TRBJ2-1 TRBD1 TRBV12-5 TGTGCTAGTGGTCCAACAGACAGGGGTCGGGATGAGCAGTTCTTC CASGPTDRGRDEQFF
many TRBJ2-7 NA TRBV11-2 TGTGCCAGCAGCTTAGCCTCATCCTACGAGCAGTACTTC CASSLASSYEQYF
NA TRBJ1-5 NA TRBV7-2 TGTGCCAGCAGCTTACAGGGGATATATAGCAATCAGCCCCAGCATTTT CASSLQGIYSNQPQHF
NA TRBJ2-7 NA TRBV3-1 TGTGCCAGCAGCCCCCGGGATTACGAGCAGTACTTC CASSPRDYEQYF
NA TRBJ2-3 NA TRBV9 TGTGCCAGCAGCGTAGTAGGGCGGGATACGCAGTATTTT CASSVVGRDTQYF
NA TRBJ1-1 NA TRBV18 TGTGCCAGCTCAGGCGCAAGGAACACTGAAGCTTTCTTT CASSGARNTEAFF
few TRBJ2-3 NA TRBV3-1 TGTGCCAGCAGCGACTCAGCCGGCAGGGATACGCAGTATTTT CASSDSAGRDTQYF
many TRBJ2-7 NA TRBV29-1 TGCAGCGTCGGACGGGGGCACGAGCAGTACTTC CSVGRGHEQYF
few TRBJ1-1 NA TRBV7-3 TGTGCCAGCAGGTACGGACCTATGAACACTGAAGCTTTCTTT CASRYGPMNTEAFF
few TRBJ2-7 NA TRBV30 TGTGCCTGGAGTGTACTCGGGGACGAGCAGTACTTC CAWSVLGDEQYF
many TRBJ2-4 NA TRBV6-2/TRBV6-3 TGTGCCAGCAGCCCCTGGCAGGGCGGCAAAAACATTCAGTACTTC CASSPWQGGKNIQYF
many TRBJ1-6 TRBD1 TRBV7-8 TGTGCCAGCAGCAAACAGGGGAGCTCCTATAATTCACCCCTCCACTTT CASSKQGSSYNSPLHF
few TRBJ2-1 NA TRBV4-2 TGTGCCAGCAGCCAAGTCCCTGACAGCAATGAGCAGTTCTTC CASSQVPDSNEQFF
many TRBJ2-1 NA TRBV7-2 TGTGCCAGCAGCTCCTACTACAATGAGCAGTTCTTC CASSSYYNEQFF
few TRBJ2-7 NA TRBV29-1 TGCAGCGTTGAAGGAGCGACGGCCTACGAGCAGTACTTC CSVEGATAYEQYF
NA TRBJ2-7 TRBD1 TRBV5-1 TGCGCCAGCAGCCCGGGACAGCCCTCCTACGAGCAGTACTTC CASSPGQPSYEQYF
NA TRBJ2-1 TRBD1 TRBV7-9 TGTGCCAGCAGCTTAGGGGACAGGGGCCAGTTCTTC CASSLGDRGQFF
few TRBJ1-1 TRBD1 TRBV6-5 TGTGCCAGCAGGACTAACAGGGGAAACACTGAAGCTTTCTTT CASRTNRGNTEAFF
few TRBJ2-4 TRBD2 TRBV7-9 TGTGCCAGCAGCCCCACACTAGCGGGAGTGGCCAAAAACATTCAGTACTTC CASSPTLAGVAKNIQYF
many TRBJ2-7 TRBD1 TRBV19 TGTGCCAGTAGCTCCGGGACAGCCTACGAGCAGTACTTC CASSSGTAYEQYF
NA TRBJ2-3 TRBD1 TRBV2 TGTGCCAGCAGGGAGCAACAGGGGAACACAGATACGCAGTATTTT CASREQQGNTDTQYF
NA TRBJ2-7 TRBD1 TRBV2 TGTGCCAGCAGGACAGGGTACGAGCAGTACTTC CASRTGYEQYF
few TRBJ2-7 NA TRBV2 TGTGCCAGCAGTTCACAGGGTTTATCCTACGAGCAGTACTTC CASSSQGLSYEQYF
few TRBJ2-5 NA TRBV20-1 TGCAGTGCTAGAAGCGTGGCAGTGGGAGAGACCCAGTACTTC CSARSVAVGETQYF
few TRBJ2-1 NA TRBV7-2 TGTGCCAGCAGCTTAGATCTGTTGGGGAATGAGCAGTTCTTC CASSLDLLGNEQFF
many TRBJ2-7 NA TRBV5-1 TGCGCCAGCAGCCCGAATACCTACGAGCAGTACTTC CASSPNTYEQYF
NA TRBJ2-7 NA TRBV29-1 TGCAGCGTTACGCGACAGGACTACGAGCAGTACTTC CSVTRQDYEQYF
many TRBJ2-3 TRBD2 TRBV5-4 TGTGCCAGCAGCCCGGGGGGCGGGAGGACAGATACGCAGTATTTT CASSPGGGRTDTQYF